This TCR beta chain comes out of a study of blood T cells in healthy people across ages. The CDR3 is made up of 12 amino acids. Per the germline V gene, CDR1 is MDHEN and CDR2 is SYDVKM. The ends were cut back, 6 bases at V and 7 bases at J, with 13 bases in the middle. Using a J-beta primer mix together with a sample-barcoded 5' primer, a second PCR was run for roughly 6 to 12 cycles. From the 5' RACE reads, TCRdb called clonotypes with MiXCR, one entry per CDR3 protein. The profile covers more than 1,000,000 distinct CDR3 sequences, with 20% to 25% appearing a single time and approximately 0.71% taken by the ten largest. These same data were also listed under a study on T cells of mothers and their children.

The chain carries TRBV28 and TRBJ2-7; maybe TRBD2 (6 bases). This TCR came from a girl aged 2 to 9 in good health. The sequenced material came from blood. The CDR3 coding sequence is TGTGCCAGCAGAGCCGGGAGCGGAGAGCAGTACTTC. Translation: CASRAGSGEQYF.